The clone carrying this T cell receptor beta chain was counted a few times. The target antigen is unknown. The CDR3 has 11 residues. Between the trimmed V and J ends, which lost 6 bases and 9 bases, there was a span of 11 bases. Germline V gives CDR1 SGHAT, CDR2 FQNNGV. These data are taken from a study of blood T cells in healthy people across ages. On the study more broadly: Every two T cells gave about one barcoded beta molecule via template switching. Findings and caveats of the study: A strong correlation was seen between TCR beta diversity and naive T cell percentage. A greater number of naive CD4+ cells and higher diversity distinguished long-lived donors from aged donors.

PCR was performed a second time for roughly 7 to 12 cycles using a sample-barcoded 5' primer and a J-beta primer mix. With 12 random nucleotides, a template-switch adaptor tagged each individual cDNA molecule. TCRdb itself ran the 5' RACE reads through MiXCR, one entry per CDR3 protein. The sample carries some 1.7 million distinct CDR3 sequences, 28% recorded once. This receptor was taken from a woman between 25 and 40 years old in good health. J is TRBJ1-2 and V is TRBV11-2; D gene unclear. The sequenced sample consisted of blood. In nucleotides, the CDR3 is TGTGCCAGCAGTGGAATAAGGAGCTACACCTTC. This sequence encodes CASSGIRSYTF.